Listed below are T cell receptor beta chains from one sample, sequenced in a study of blood T cell repertoires in COVID-19. Using immunoSEQ multiplex PCR, the repertoire was profiled, and TCRdb retains in-frame clones only, with some absent. Here the sample spans 400,000 or so clones, around 90% being singletons. Sequenced: PBMCs or T cells enriched from blood (not recorded which). These receptors came from a young man who had recovered from COVID-19. Each CDR3 is given with its conserved first and last residue. The D gene is left open where the match is weak. Only some rows state a clone size, as once, few, many or a class for expanded clones.

j_call clone_size v_call d_call cdr3_aa cdr3_nt
TRBJ1-5 - TRBV6-6 - CASSEPPQEGNQPQHF TGTGCCAGCAGCGAACCCCCACAGGAAGGCAATCAGCCCCAGCATTTT
TRBJ1-3 - TRBV7-9 - CASSHRDSHSGNTIYF TGTGCCAGCAGCCATCGGGACTCCCACTCTGGAAACACCATATATTTT
TRBJ2-2 - TRBV7-8 TRBD2 CASSVTSGRSTGELFF TGTGCCAGCAGCGTAACTAGCGGGAGAAGTACCGGGGAGCTGTTTTTT
TRBJ1-5 - TRBV27 - CASSETGTRRQPQHF TGTGCCAGCAGTGAAACAGGGACTAGGAGACAGCCCCAGCATTTT
TRBJ1-1 - TRBV29-1 TRBD1 CSVPTGQFEAFF TGCAGCGTTCCTACGGGACAGTTTGAAGCTTTCTTT
TRBJ2-7 - TRBV9 - CASSVGDYSYEQYF TGTGCCAGCAGCGTAGGCGATTACTCCTACGAGCAGTACTTC
TRBJ2-1 - TRBV12-3/TRBV12-4 TRBD1 CASSIDRGNEQFF TGTGCCAGCAGCATCGACAGGGGGAATGAGCAGTTCTTC
TRBJ1-5 - TRBV6-6 - CASGADDQPQHF TGTGCCAGCGGGGCAGACGATCAGCCCCAGCATTTT
TRBJ1-1 - TRBV7-3 TRBD1 CASSLSAGGIPPRTSEAFF TGTGCCAGCAGCTTAAGCGCAGGGGGCATCCCTCCGAGGACTTCTGAAGCTTTCTTT
TRBJ1-5 - TRBV7-9 - CASSFGEAGPQHF TGTGCCAGCAGCTTCGGGGAGGCAGGGCCCCAGCATTTT
TRBJ1-2 - TRBV2 - CASSLVQMYGYTF TGTGCCAGCAGCCTAGTGCAAATGTATGGCTACACCTTC
TRBJ1-1 - TRBV29-1 TRBD1 CSGQQGLMNTEAFF TGCAGCGGCCAACAGGGGTTGATGAACACTGAAGCTTTCTTT
TRBJ1-6 - TRBV9 TRBD1 CASSAGSDRGWYNSPLHF TGTGCCAGCAGCGCAGGTTCGGACAGGGGTTGGTATAATTCACCCCTCCACTTT
TRBJ2-7 - TRBV30 TRBD2 CAWSVLAGVHEQYF TGTGCCTGGAGTGTACTAGCGGGAGTTCACGAGCAGTACTTC
TRBJ1-2 - TRBV4-1 TRBD1 CASRFTGTGGPGYTF TGCGCCAGCCGGTTCACCGGGACAGGGGGCCCTGGCTACACCTTC
TRBJ1-2 once TRBV12-3/TRBV12-4 - CASSSGLHGYTF TGTGCCAGCAGTTCAGGGTTGCATGGCTACACCTTC
TRBJ1-6 once TRBV28 - CASSLWGTGRPNSPLHF TGTGCCAGCAGTTTATGGGGGACCGGGAGACCTAATTCACCCCTCCACTTT
TRBJ2-7 - TRBV7-5 - CVRMQWGVLYEQYF TGTGTCAGAATGCAATGGGGGGTGCTCTACGAGCAGTACTTC
TRBJ1-1 - TRBV14 - CASSPNPIEAFF TGTGCCAGCAGCCCCAACCCTATTGAAGCTTTCTTT
TRBJ2-7 few TRBV5-5 TRBD1 CASSSWTGGSYEQYF TGTGCCAGCAGCTCCTGGACAGGAGGTTCCTACGAGCAGTACTTC
TRBJ1-3 - TRBV7-2 - CASSFQGGNTIYF TGTGCCAGCAGTTTCCAGGGGGGAAACACCATATATTTT
TRBJ2-7 - TRBV28 TRBD1 CASGLPTGTYEQYF TGTGCCAGCGGACTCCCGACAGGGACCTACGAGCAGTACTTC